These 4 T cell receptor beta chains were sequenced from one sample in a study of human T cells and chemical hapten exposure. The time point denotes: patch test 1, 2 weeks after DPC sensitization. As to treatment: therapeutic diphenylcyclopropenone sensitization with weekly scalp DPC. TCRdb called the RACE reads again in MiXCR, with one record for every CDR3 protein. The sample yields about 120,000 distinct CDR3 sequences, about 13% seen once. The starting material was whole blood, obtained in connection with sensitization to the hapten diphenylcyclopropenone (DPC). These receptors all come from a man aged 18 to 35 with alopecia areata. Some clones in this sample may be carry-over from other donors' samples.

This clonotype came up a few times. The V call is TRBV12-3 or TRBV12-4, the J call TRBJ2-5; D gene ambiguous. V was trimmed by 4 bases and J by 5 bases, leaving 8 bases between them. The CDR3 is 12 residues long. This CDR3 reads CASSYMGETQYF. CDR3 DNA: TGTGCCAGCAGTTACATGGGGGAGACCCAGTACTTC.

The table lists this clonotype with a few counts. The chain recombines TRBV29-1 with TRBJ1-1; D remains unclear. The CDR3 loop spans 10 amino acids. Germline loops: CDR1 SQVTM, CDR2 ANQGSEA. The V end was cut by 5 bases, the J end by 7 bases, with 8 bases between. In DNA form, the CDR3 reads TGCAGCGTTACGATGGGTGAAGCTTTCTTT. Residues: CSVTMGEAFF.

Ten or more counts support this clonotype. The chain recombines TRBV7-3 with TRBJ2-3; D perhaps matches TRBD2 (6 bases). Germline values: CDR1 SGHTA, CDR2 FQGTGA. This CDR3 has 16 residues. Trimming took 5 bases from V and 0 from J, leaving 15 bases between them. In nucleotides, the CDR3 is TGTGCCAGCAGCGGCGGGGCTCGCAGCAGCACAGATACGCAGTATTTT. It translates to CASSGGARSSTDTQYF.

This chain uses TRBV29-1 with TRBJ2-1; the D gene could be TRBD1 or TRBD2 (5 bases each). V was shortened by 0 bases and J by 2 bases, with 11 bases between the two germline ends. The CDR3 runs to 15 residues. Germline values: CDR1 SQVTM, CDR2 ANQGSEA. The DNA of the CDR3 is TGCAGCGTTGAAGATGGGACGGTAACCTACAATGAGCAGTTCTTC. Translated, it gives CSVEDGTVTYNEQFF.